This T cell receptor beta chain was retrieved from a study of shared clonotypes between healthy human individuals. Clones were sequenced by immunoSEQ multiplex PCR, and TCRdb holds only the in-frame ones, with some missing. The sample includes 2 million to 2.5 million clones, around 95% of them seen just once. The source of this sequence is a young man in good health. The sample was naive CD4+ T cells sorted from blood. The subset was: CD45RA+ positively selected.

CDR3 bases: TGTGCCTGGCCCCTGGGACAGGGGGTCACCGGGGAGCTGTTTTTT. Protein: CAWPLGQGVTGELFF. The chain uses TRBV30 and TRBJ2-2, with TRBD1 matching 11 bases. The germline CDR1 and CDR2 sequences are GTSNPN and SVGIG (reference sequence). The J segment lost 4 bases and the V segment lost 5 bases, leaving 6 bases of the junction unmatched. The CDR3 runs to 15 residues.